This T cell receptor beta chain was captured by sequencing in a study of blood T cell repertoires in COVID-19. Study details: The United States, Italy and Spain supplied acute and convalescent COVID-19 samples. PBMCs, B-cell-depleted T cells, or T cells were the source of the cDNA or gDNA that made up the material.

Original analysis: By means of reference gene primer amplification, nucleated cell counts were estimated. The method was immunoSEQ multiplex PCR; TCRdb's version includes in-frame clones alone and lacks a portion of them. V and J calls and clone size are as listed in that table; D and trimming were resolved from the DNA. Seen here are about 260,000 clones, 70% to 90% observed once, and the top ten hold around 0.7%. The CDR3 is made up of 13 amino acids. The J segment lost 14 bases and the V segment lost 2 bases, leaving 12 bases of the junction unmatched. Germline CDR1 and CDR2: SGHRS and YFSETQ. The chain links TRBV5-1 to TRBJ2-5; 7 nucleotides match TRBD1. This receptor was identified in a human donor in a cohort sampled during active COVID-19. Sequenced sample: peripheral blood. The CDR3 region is CASSFRQGRTPYF. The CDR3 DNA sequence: TGCGCCAGCAGCTTCAGACAGGGAAGGACCCCCTACTTC. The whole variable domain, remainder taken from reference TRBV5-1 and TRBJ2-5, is KAGVTQTPRYLIKTRGQQVTLSCSPISGHRSVSWYQQTPGQGLQFLFEYFSETQRNKGNFPGRFSGRQFSNSRSEMNVSTLELGDSALYLCASSFRQGRTPYFGPGTRLLVL.